This TCR beta chain derives from a study of blood T cell repertoires in COVID-19. Turning to the study itself: Sites in the United States, Italy and Spain provided acute and convalescent COVID-19 samples. PBMCs, B-cell-depleted T cells, or T cells were the source of the cDNA or gDNA that made up the material.

Per the original methods: Cell counts per sample came from amplifying reference gene primers. Profiled with immunoSEQ multiplex PCR; TCRdb holds only in-frame clones, not every one. V, J and clone size derive from that table, while D and trimming were established from the DNA sequence. The table records hundreds of thousands of clones, approximately 87% of them present only once. CDR3 length: 19 residues. V lost 0 bases and J lost 0, with 18 bases in between. Germline CDR1 and CDR2: MGHRA and YSYEKL. This clonotype was sampled from a man aged 55 to 70 who had recovered from COVID-19. The sequenced sample was peripheral blood. V is TRBV4-1 and J is TRBJ1-5; the D gene is possibly TRBD1 (5 bases). The CDR3 sequence is CASSQDYRQGDHSNQPQHF. CDR3 sequence (DNA): TGCGCCAGCAGCCAAGATTATAGGCAGGGTGATCATAGCAATCAGCCCCAGCATTTT.